The sequence of this T cell receptor beta chain was determined in a study of vaccination effects on CD4 cells after COVID-19. Study-wide background: The study obtained samples from a couple of convalescent patients 16 days and one week before vaccination. Study results and caveats: Spike-reactive clones found after vaccination in convalescents were mainly new vaccine-induced clones.

Using viral peptide pools, the ViraFEST assay grew out antigen-specific CD4+ T cells prior to sequencing. Following culture for approximately ten days, CD4+ T cells were isolated. The infection with SARS-CoV-2 (confirmed by PCR) occurred in this person between March and December 2020. After around 2 million PBMC were placed in each well, they were cultured with about 10 IU/ml IL-2 and roughly 10 ug/ml peptides. Replacing half the medium with IL-2 medium was done on days 3 and 7. Concerning this clone itself: Its antigen is as yet unknown.

The assay was immunoSEQ multiplex PCR, and TCRdb's table has in-frame clones only and misses some. The sample yields about 45,000 clones, under 80% seen once. V was shortened by 1 base and J by 10 bases, with 14 bases between the two germline ends. CDR1 SEHNR and CDR2 FQNEAQ come from the germline V gene (reference sequence). The CDR3 extends over 15 amino acids. The specimen comprised CD4+ T cells from PBMCs cultured with a peptide pool, sampled before COVID-19 vaccination. The genes are TRBV7-9 and TRBJ1-6; no firm D call. This TCR derives from a human donor who had a prior SARS-CoV-2 infection. The CDR3 sequence: CASSLGQSSRSPLHF. CDR3 in DNA: TGTGCCAGCAGCTTAGGGCAGTCCTCCCGATCACCCCTCCACTTT.